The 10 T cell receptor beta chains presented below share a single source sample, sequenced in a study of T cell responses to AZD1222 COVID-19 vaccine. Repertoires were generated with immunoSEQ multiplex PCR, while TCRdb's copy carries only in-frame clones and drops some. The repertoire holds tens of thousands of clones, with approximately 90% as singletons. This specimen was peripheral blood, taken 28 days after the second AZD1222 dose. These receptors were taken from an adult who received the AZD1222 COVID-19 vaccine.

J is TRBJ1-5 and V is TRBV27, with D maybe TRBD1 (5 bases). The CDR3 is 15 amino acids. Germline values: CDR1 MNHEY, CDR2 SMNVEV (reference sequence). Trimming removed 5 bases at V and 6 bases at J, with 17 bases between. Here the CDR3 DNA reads TGTGCCAGCAGTATAATTCCGGGACCTGGTCAGCCCCAGCATTTT. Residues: CASSIIPGPGQPQHF.

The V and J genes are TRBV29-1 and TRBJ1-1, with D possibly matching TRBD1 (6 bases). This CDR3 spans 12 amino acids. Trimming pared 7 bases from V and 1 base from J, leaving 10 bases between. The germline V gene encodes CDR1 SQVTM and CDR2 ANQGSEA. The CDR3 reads CSARTANTEAFF. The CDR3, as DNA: TGCAGCGCTAGGACAGCGAACACTGAAGCTTTCTTT.

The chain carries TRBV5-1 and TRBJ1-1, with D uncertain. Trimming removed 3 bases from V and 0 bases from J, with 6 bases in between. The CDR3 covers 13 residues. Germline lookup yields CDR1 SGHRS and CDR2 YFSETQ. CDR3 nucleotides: TGCGCCAGCAGCTCGGCTATGAACACTGAAGCTTTCTTT. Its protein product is CASSSAMNTEAFF.

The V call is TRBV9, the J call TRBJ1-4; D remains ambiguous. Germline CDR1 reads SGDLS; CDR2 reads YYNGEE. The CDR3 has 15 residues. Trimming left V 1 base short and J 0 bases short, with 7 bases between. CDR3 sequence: CASSVRSSTNEKLFF. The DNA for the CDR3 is TGTGCCAGCAGCGTAAGGTCCTCAACTAATGAAAAACTGTTTTTT. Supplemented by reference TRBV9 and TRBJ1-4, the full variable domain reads DSGVTQTPKHLITATGQRVTLRCSPRSGDLSVYWYQQSLDQGLQFLIQYYNGEERAKGNILERFSAQQFPDLHSELNLSSLELGDSALYFCASSVRSSTNEKLFFGSGTQLSVL.

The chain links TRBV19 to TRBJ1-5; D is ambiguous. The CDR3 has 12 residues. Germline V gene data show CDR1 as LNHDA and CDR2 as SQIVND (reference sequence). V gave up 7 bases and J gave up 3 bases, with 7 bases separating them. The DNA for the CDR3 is TGTGCCAGTAAAGGGAACAATCAGCCCCAGCATTTT. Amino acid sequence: CASKGNNQPQHF.

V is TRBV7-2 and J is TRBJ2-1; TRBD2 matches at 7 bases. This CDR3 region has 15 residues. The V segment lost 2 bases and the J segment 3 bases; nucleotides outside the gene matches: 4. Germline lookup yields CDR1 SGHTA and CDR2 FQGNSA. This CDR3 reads CASSLFQRDYNEQFF. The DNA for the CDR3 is TGTGCCAGCAGCTTATTCCAGCGGGACTACAATGAGCAGTTCTTC.

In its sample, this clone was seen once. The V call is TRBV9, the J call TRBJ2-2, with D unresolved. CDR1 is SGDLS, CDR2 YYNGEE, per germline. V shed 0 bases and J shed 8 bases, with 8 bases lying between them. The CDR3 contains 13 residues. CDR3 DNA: TGTGCCAGCAGCGTAGTTTCGGAGGGGGAGCTGTTTTTT. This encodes CASSVVSEGELFF.

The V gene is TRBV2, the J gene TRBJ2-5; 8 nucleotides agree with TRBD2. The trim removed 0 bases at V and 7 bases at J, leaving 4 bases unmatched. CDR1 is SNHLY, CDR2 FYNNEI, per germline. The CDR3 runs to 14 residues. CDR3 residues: CASSEARGAVTQYF. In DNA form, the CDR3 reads TGTGCCAGCAGTGAAGCGCGGGGGGCGGTGACCCAGTACTTC.

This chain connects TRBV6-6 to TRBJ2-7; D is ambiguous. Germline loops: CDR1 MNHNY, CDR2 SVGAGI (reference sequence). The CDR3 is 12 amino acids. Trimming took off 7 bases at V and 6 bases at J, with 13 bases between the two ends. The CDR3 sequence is CASMNYLSEQYF. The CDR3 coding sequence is TGTGCCAGCATGAACTACCTCTCCGAGCAGTACTTC.

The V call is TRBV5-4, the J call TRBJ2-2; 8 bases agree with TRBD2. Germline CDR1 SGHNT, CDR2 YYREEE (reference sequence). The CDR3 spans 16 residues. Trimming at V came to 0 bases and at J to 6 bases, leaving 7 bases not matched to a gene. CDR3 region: CASSLEGLGVAGELFF. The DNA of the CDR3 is TGTGCCAGCAGCTTGGAGGGACTAGGGGTCGCCGGGGAGCTGTTTTTT.